The next 10 T cell receptor beta chains were all read from a single sample in a study of tumor-infiltrating lymphocytes in primary liver carcinoma. The investigators made TCR beta cDNA from roughly 0.55 ug total RNA, using a constant-region primer. Three-round nested multiplex PCR performed with slightly modified ARM-PCR produced the TCR beta libraries. Running about 11 cycles apiece, the first two PCR rounds relied on TRBV1-TRBV30 forward primers together with a C-beta reverse primer. TCRdb fed the multiplex PCR reads into MiXCR, producing one record per CDR3 protein. The table has 95,000 to 100,000 distinct CDR3 sequences, about 63% seen once. Extraction of RNA together with DNA used roughly 18-32 mg of unsorted bulk tissue. The sequencing sample was made of liver tumor tissue from sampling region 2. Subset described: tumor region T2, inferior pole. These receptors came from a woman aged 55-70 years with primary liver carcinoma and hepatitis B virus infection.

Points on this clonotype: It is likely a read error, because the conserved phenylalanine at the end of the CDR3 is missing. The V call is TRBV28, the J call TRBJ1-2, with TRBD1 identical over 7 bases. Germline CDR1 is MDHEN and CDR2 is SYDVKM. The CDR3 spans 14 residues. The CDR3 bases are TGTACCAGCAGGACGACAGGGCTTAACTATGGCTACACCTTG. Protein: CTSRTTGLNYGYTL.

This clonotype was counted only a few times. V and J are TRBV24-1 and TRBJ1-5; TRBD1 is a possible D gene (5 bases). The CDR3 sequence is 13 residues long. Germline loops: CDR1 KGHDR, CDR2 SFDVKD. V was trimmed by 5 bases and J by 1 base, leaving 5 bases between them. The CDR3 spells CATSGQSNQPQHF. In DNA form, the CDR3 reads TGTGCCACCAGTGGACAGAGCAATCAGCCCCAGCATTTT.

This clonotype was counted ten times or more. The chain combines TRBV10-2 with TRBJ2-3; 7 bases map to TRBD2. The V gene's germline CDR1 is WSHSY and CDR2 SAAADI. J was trimmed by 4 bases and V by 4 bases; bases with no gene match: 8. CDR3 length equals 15 residues. The CDR3 bases are TGCGCCAGCAGTGGGGGAGGTGCGGGGGCAGATACGCAGTATTTT. Translation gives CASSGGGAGADTQYF.

This clonotype appeared a few times. The V and J genes are TRBV4-1 and TRBJ2-1, with 9 bases identical to TRBD2. The CDR3 loop spans 16 amino acids. Germline values: CDR1 MGHRA, CDR2 YSYEKL. V lost 3 bases, J lost 3 bases, and 6 bases stayed unmatched. Here the CDR3 reads CASSQGLAGFYNEQFF. For the CDR3, the DNA is TGCGCCAGCAGCCAGGGCCTAGCGGGGTTCTACAATGAGCAGTTCTTC.

This clonotype was seen ten or more times. The chain uses TRBV6-2 or TRBV6-3 and TRBJ2-6, with 9 bases fitting TRBD1. The germline V gene has CDR1 MNHEY and CDR2 SVGEGT. The trim removed 6 bases at V and 0 bases at J, leaving 9 bases unmatched. The CDR3 consists of 18 residues. The CDR3 DNA reads TGTGCCAGCAGACTCCGGGACAGGGCGTTCTCTGGGGCCAACGTCCTGACTTTC. It translates to CASRLRDRAFSGANVLTF.

This clonotype was counted ten times or more. This chain links TRBV28 with TRBJ2-1, with 7 positions matching TRBD2. Germline V gives CDR1 MDHEN, CDR2 SYDVKM. Germline trimming cut 5 bases from V and 7 bases from J; bases unmatched to any gene: 8. CDR3 length equals 14 residues. The CDR3 nucleotides are TGTGCCAGCAGTCAGGGAGGGCAAGTGAATGAGCAGTTCTTC. This translates into CASSQGGQVNEQFF. The full variable domain, with the rest looked up from reference TRBV28 and TRBJ2-1, is DVKVTQSSRYLVKRTGEKVFLECVQDMDHENMFWYRQDPGLGLRLIYFSYDVKMKEKGDIPEGYSVSREKKERFSLILESASTNQTSMYLCASSQGGQVNEQFFGPGTRLTVL.

With regard to this clonotype: A junction boundary mismatches the germline segment, possibly from a read error. V is TRBV6-6 and J is TRBJ2-1, with 9 bases fitting TRBD1. Germline V gene data show CDR1 as MNHNY and CDR2 as SVGAGI (reference sequence). The CDR3 extends over 13 amino acids. CDR3: CASTRQGGNDQFF. Here the CDR3 DNA reads TGTGCCAGCACGAGACAGGGGGGCAATGATCAGTTCTTC.

A remark on this clonotype: A much larger clone is a single base away; this may be a read error. The chain is built from TRBV5-6 and TRBJ2-1, with 9 nucleotides matching TRBD2. Germline assignment: CDR1 SGHDT and CDR2 YYEEEE. The length of the CDR3 is 14 residues. The CDR3 region has the DNA TGTGTCAGCAGCTTCAAGACTAGCGGCCCTGAGCAGTTCTTC. Translation: CVSSFKTSGPEQFF.

This clonotype was recorded at least ten times. This chain connects TRBV20-1 to TRBJ2-7; TRBD2 agrees at 7 bases. Germline values: CDR1 DFQATT, CDR2 SNEGSKA (reference sequence). V was clipped by 1 base and J by 2 bases; unmatched bases: 8. The CDR3 runs to 15 residues. The CDR3 protein is CSARVRLAHPYEQYF. CDR3 coding DNA: TGCAGTGCTAGAGTGAGACTAGCACATCCCTACGAGCAGTACTTC.

Many counts were recorded for this clonotype. The chain has TRBV28 and TRBJ2-7; D uncertain. The ends were cut back, 3 bases at V and 2 bases at J, with 5 bases in the middle. CDR1 and CDR2 (germline): MDHEN, SYDVKM. CDR3 size: 12 residues. CDR3 coding DNA: TGTGCCAGCAGTTTGAGAGCCTACGAGCAGTACTTC. Its translation is CASSLRAYEQYF.